A single sample gave rise to the 20 T cell receptor beta chains below, sequenced in a study of glioma-infiltrating T cells after dendritic cell vaccination. The data were produced by immunoSEQ multiplex PCR, yet TCRdb's version contains in-frame clones alone and is incomplete. The top ten hold 2.5% to 3.5% of the sample, which has 95,000 or so clones, about 83% seen once. The sample here was blood, taken before dendritic cell vaccination. All receptors come from a human donor with glioblastoma.

This chain connects TRBV6-4 to TRBJ2-1; 7 nucleotides agree with TRBD2. This CDR3 comprises 16 residues. V lost 4 bases and J lost 4; bases outside the gene matches: 10. The germline CDR1 and CDR2 sequences are MRHNA and SNTAGT. CDR3 protein: CASSVSGARKYNEQFF. The CDR3 DNA is TGTGCCAGCAGTGTCAGCGGGGCACGGAAATACAATGAGCAGTTCTTC.

The chain has TRBV11-2 and TRBJ2-7; 7 nucleotides match TRBD1. The junction had 5 bases not matched to a gene; V was cut back by 3 bases and J by 3 bases. Germline values: CDR1 SGHAT, CDR2 FQNNGV. The CDR3 consists of 14 residues. This CDR3 is CASSLGTVGYEQYF. Written as DNA, the CDR3 is TGTGCCAGCAGCTTGGGGACAGTGGGCTACGAGCAGTACTTC. The variable domain in full, with the rest retrieved from reference TRBV11-2 and TRBJ2-7, is EAGVAQSPRYKIIEKRQSVAFWCNPISGHATLYWYQQILGQGPKLLIQFQNNGVVDDSQLPKDRFSAERLKGVDSTLKIQPAKLEDSAVYLCASSLGTVGYEQYFGPGTRLTVT.

The rearrangement joins TRBV2 to TRBJ2-7; TRBD1 might be the D (6 bases). With 4 bases removed from V and 1 base from J, the gap between germline ends came to 11 bases. Germline V gene data show CDR1 as SNHLY and CDR2 as FYNNEI. This CDR3 is built from 14 residues. CDR3 DNA sequence: TGTGCCAGCAGTGTTGAACAGGGATCCTACGAGCAGTACTTC. Residues: CASSVEQGSYEQYF.

The gene calls are TRBV5-1 and TRBJ1-6; 11 positions agree with TRBD1. CDR1 is SGHRS and CDR2 is YFSETQ in the germline V gene. This CDR3 contains 14 residues. V was clipped by 3 bases and J by 7 bases; unmatched bases: 0. CDR3 in DNA: TGCGCCAGCAGCTGGGACAGGGGGAATTCACCCCTCCACTTT. It translates to CASSWDRGNSPLHF.

CDR3 coding DNA: TGCGCCAGCAGCTTGGAGGGGACAGGGGGCAACGAGCAGTACTTC. This translates into CASSLEGTGGNEQYF. This rearrangement joins TRBV5-1 to TRBJ2-7; 12 bases map to TRBD1. Germline loops: CDR1 SGHRS, CDR2 YFSETQ. There are 15 residues in the CDR3. V lost 0 bases and J lost 5; bases outside the gene matches: 3. Looking up the rest from reference TRBV5-1 and TRBJ2-7 gives the full variable domain: KAGVTQTPRYLIKTRGQQVTLSCSPISGHRSVSWYQQTPGQGLQFLFEYFSETQRNKGNFPGRFSGRQFSNSRSEMNVSTLELGDSALYLCASSLEGTGGNEQYFGPGTRLTVT.

This chain uses TRBV28 with TRBJ1-5; 8 nucleotides match TRBD1. This CDR3 contains 15 residues. V shed 5 bases, J shed 0 bases, and the junction held 3 bases outside the gene matches. The germline V gene encodes CDR1 MDHEN and CDR2 SYDVKM. The CDR3 spells CASSVGQGSNQPQHF. The CDR3 coding sequence is TGTGCCAGCAGTGTCGGACAGGGTAGCAATCAGCCCCAGCATTTT.

The V and J genes are TRBV7-9 and TRBJ2-7; maybe TRBD1 (5 bases). V lost 5 bases, J lost 3 bases, and 17 bases lay in between. This CDR3 region has 15 residues. Per germline, CDR1 SEHNR and CDR2 FQNEAQ (reference sequence). CDR3 region: CASSPAHDRGYEQYF. The CDR3 nucleotides are TGTGCCAGCAGCCCCGCCCACGATAGGGGCTACGAGCAGTACTTC.

This chain joins TRBV5-1 and TRBJ2-7; tentatively, D is TRBD1 (7 bases). Germline CDR1 SGHRS, CDR2 YFSETQ. Trimming removed 4 bases at V and 12 bases at J, with 20 bases between. This CDR3 spans 13 amino acids. CDR3 nucleotides: TGCGCCAGCAGCGGTGGAGGGGGCGAGCACCCGTACTTC. Translation: CASSGGGGEHPYF.

This chain connects TRBV2 to TRBJ2-7, with TRBD2 matching 11 bases. V shed 7 bases, J shed 6 bases, and the junction held 5 bases outside the gene matches. Germline assignment: CDR1 SNHLY and CDR2 FYNNEI. The CDR3 contains 13 residues. CDR3 sequence: CASKTSGGGEQYF. The CDR3 DNA follows: TGTGCCAGCAAAACTAGCGGGGGTGGCGAGCAGTACTTC.

The CDR3 DNA reads TGTGCCAGCATGACCCCAGGGCCCCAAGAGACCCAGTACTTC. It yields the protein CASMTPGPQETQYF. The V gene is TRBV2, the J gene TRBJ2-5; D might be TRBD1 (5 bases). Trimming cost V 7 bases and J 1 base, with 13 bases left between them. Per the germline V gene, CDR1 is SNHLY and CDR2 is FYNNEI. The CDR3 has 14 amino acids.

The chain couples TRBV29-1 to TRBJ1-1, with 11 bases lining up with TRBD1. CDR3 length: 14 amino acids. The V gene end was trimmed by 4 bases and the J gene end by 3 bases; junction bases not matched to a gene: 4. CDR1 is SQVTM and CDR2 is ANQGSEA in the germline V gene. The CDR3 protein is CSVVGTGGYTEAFF. CDR3 sequence (DNA): TGCAGCGTTGTGGGGACAGGGGGGTACACTGAAGCTTTCTTT.

The chain employs TRBV5-1 and TRBJ1-2, with TRBD1 identical over 8 bases. The CDR3 sequence is 13 residues long. The ends lost 2 bases at V and 8 bases at J; junction bases unmatched: 5. CDR1 SGHRS and CDR2 YFSETQ come from the germline V gene. In nucleotides, the CDR3 is TGCGCCAGCAGCTTTCAGGGGGCGCAGGGCTACACCTTC. Its translation: CASSFQGAQGYTF.

This clone has a handful of counts. The rearrangement links TRBV6-4 to TRBJ1-5; D remains unclear. The germline V gene encodes CDR1 MRHNA and CDR2 SNTAGT. V was shortened by 10 bases and J by 0 bases, with 7 bases between the two germline ends. This CDR3 region has 12 residues. In DNA, the CDR3 is TGTGCCAAGCCCCTTAGCAATCAGCCCCAGCATTTT. Translation gives CAKPLSNQPQHF.

This clone was seen many times. The rearrangement links TRBV6-1 to TRBJ2-7, with 8 bases aligning to TRBD1. The CDR3 totals 14 residues. Germline CDR1 MNHNS, CDR2 SASEGT. V gave up 8 bases and J gave up 3 bases; unmatched junction bases: 9. This CDR3 reads CASREQGAFYEQYF. In nucleotides, the CDR3 is TGTGCCAGCCGGGAGCAGGGGGCCTTCTACGAGCAGTACTTC.

The CDR3 DNA reads as TGTGCCAGCAGTTACTCGAAGGGGGGGAGCTCTGGAAACACCATATATTTT. Translated: CASSYSKGGSSGNTIYF. J is TRBJ1-3 and V is TRBV6-7; possible D gene TRBD1, 6 bases. TRBV6-7 is labeled an ORF, and its function is uncertain. The CDR3 has 17 residues. V lost 0 bases and J 0 bases, leaving 12 bases between the germline ends.

This clone has a handful of counts. This sequence joins TRBV27 and TRBJ1-2; D uncertain. CDR3 length: 12 amino acids. Germline-derived CDR1 and CDR2 are MNHEY and SMNVEV (reference sequence). Trimming stripped 3 bases from V and 4 bases from J, with 6 bases between. CDR3 in DNA: TGTGCCAGCAGTTTTAGAGGCTATGGCTACACCTTC. Translating gives CASSFRGYGYTF.

CDR3 nucleotides: TGTGCCAGCAGCTCAGGGGGATACACAGATACGCAGTATTTT. Amino acids: CASSSGGYTDTQYF. This chain uses TRBV5-6 with TRBJ2-3; 7 bases line up with TRBD1. Germline CDR1 and CDR2: SGHDT and YYEEEE. CDR3 length: 14 residues. V dropped 3 bases and J dropped 2; count of bases not matched to a gene: 3.

This clone was found many times. The chain carries TRBV29-1 and TRBJ1-2, with D possibly matching TRBD1 (6 bases). Germline values: CDR1 SQVTM, CDR2 ANQGSEA. The CDR3 is 13 residues long. V lost 4 bases, J lost 8 bases, and 17 bases lay in between. The CDR3 here is CSVVGAGVWGYTF. CDR3 nucleotides: TGCAGCGTTGTGGGGGCGGGTGTATGGGGCTACACCTTC.

The chain recombines TRBV7-8 with TRBJ1-5, with D perhaps TRBD1 (6 bases). Deletions cut 5 bases from V and 0 bases from J, with 14 bases between. CDR3 size: 16 residues. The germline gives CDR1 SGHVS, CDR2 FQNEAQ. DNA for the CDR3: TGTGCCAGCAGCGACCGGACAGCCTTTAGCAATCAGCCCCAGCATTTT. Translating it yields CASSDRTAFSNQPQHF.

The rearrangement uses TRBV23-1 and TRBJ2-7, with 9 nucleotides matching TRBD2. TRBV23-1 is an ORF for which the function is uncertain. The CDR3 covers 15 residues. The junction had 3 bases not matched to a gene; V was cut back by 2 bases and J by 1 base. The CDR3 coding sequence is TGCGCCAGCAGTCAAGCCACTAGCGGGTCCTACGAGCAGTACTTC. It is translated as CASSQATSGSYEQYF.